What follows describes a single T cell receptor (beta chain). Unique molecular identifiers were used to barcode this TCRbeta library. TCRdb processed the PCR reads anew with MiXCR; each CDR3 protein has one entry. The data contain some 590,000 distinct CDR3 sequences, 10% to 13% of them singletons. V gave up 8 bases and J gave up 4 bases, with 23 bases separating them. This CDR3 contains 16 residues. Germline lookup yields CDR1 SQVTM and CDR2 ANQGSEA. The source of the sample is a study of T-cell reconstitution after alpha-beta-depleted transplantation in children. The rearrangement uses TRBV29-1 and TRBJ2-2, with unresolved D. The specimen was PBMCs from the stem cell graft donor, collected from the stem cell graft. This clonotype was sampled from a human donor who donated a stem cell graft to a child with acute myeloid leukemia. The CDR3 here is CSPFYERSLSTGELFF. The CDR3 nucleotides are TGCAGCCCCTTTTATGAACGGAGTTTGTCCACCGGGGAGCTGTTTTTT.